This TCR beta chain was captured in a study of cytomegalovirus exposure and HLA in healthy donors. Study-wide context: HLA-typed donors were the source of about 85 million unique TCRs held in an early data release. Study observations and caveats: The study recorded more than 150 TCR beta chains that were cytomegalovirus-associated. It was reported that TCR beta sequences correctly inferred the HLA-A and HLA-B alleles for most subjects.

A multiplex PCR was run with 60 Vbeta primers and 13 Jbeta primers. This table comes from immunoSEQ multiplex PCR, and its TCRdb copy is limited to in-frame clones, with some not included. This sample has about 180,000 clones; more than 60% occur once, and the top ten carry about 1.5%. As to this clone: Antigen specificity is unknown.

This TCR came from a man aged 18 to 35 in good health and CMV-seronegative. The sample consisted of PBMCs.

The CDR3 region has the DNA TGTGCCAGTAGTCCCCGGGACAGTTACAATGAGCAGTTCTTC. Translated: CASSPRDSYNEQFF. The V gene is TRBV19, the J gene TRBJ2-1; 7 bases map to TRBD1. Germline CDR1 is LNHDA and CDR2 is SQIVND (reference sequence). The J segment lost 4 bases and the V segment lost 5 bases, leaving 5 bases of the junction unmatched. CDR3 size: 14 residues.